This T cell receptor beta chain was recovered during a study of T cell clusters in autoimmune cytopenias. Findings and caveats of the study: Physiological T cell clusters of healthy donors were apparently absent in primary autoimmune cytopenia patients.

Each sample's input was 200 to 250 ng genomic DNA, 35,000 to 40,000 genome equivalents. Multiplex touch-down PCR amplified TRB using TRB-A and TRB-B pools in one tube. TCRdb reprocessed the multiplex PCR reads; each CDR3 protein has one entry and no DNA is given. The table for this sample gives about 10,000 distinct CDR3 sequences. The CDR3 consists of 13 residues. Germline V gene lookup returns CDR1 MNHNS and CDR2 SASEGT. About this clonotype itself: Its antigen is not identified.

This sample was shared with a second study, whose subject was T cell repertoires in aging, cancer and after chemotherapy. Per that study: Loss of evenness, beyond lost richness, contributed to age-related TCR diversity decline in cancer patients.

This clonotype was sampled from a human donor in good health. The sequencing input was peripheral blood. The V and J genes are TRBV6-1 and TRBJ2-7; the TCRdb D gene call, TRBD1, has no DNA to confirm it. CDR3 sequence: CASTVRPGYEQYF.